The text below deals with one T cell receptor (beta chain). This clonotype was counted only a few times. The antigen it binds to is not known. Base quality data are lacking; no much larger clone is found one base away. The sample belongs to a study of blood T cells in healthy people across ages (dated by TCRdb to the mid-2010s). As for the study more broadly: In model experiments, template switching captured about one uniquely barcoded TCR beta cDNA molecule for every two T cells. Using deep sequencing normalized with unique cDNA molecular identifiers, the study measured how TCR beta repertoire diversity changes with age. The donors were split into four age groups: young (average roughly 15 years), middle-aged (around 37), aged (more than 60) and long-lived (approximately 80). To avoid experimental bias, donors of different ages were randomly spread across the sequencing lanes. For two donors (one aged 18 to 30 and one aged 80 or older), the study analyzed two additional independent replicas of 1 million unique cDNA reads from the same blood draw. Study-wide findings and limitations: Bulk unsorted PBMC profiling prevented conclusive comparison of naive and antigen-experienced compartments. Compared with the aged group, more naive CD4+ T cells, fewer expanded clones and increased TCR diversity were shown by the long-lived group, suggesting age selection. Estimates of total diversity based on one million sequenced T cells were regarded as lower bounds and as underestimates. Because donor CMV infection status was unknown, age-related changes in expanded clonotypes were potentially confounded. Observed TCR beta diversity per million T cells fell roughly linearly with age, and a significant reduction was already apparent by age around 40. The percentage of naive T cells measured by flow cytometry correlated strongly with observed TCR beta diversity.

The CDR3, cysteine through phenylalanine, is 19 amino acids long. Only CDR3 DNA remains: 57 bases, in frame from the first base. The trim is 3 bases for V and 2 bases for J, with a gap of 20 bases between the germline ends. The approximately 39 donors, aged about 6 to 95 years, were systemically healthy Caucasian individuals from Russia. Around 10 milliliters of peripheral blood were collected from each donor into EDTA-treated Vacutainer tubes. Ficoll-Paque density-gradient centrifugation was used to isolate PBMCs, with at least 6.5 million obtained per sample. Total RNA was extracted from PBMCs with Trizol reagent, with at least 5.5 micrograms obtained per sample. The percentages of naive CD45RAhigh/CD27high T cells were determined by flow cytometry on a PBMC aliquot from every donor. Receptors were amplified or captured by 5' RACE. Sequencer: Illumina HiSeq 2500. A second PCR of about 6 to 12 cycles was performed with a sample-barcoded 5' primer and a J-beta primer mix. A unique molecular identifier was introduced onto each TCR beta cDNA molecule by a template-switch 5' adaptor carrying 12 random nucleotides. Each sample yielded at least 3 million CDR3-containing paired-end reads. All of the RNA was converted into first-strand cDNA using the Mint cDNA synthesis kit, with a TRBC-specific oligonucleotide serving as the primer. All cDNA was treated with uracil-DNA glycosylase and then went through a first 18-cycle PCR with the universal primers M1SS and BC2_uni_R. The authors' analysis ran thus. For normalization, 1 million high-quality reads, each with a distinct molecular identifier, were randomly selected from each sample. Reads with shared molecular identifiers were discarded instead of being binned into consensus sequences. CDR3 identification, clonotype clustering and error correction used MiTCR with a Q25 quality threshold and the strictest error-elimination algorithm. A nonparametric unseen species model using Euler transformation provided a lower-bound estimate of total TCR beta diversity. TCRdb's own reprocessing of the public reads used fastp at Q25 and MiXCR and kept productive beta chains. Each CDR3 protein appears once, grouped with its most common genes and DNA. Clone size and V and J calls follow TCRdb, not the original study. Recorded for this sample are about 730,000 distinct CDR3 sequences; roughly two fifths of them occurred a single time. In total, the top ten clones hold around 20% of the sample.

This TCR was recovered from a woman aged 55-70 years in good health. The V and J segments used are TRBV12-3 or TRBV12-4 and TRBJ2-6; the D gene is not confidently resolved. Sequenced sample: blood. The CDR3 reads CASSFALWVPLAGANVLTF. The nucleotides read TGTGCCAGCAGTTTTGCGCTCTGGGTACCTCTCGCTGGGGCCAACGTCCTGACTTTC.